This entry is about one TCR beta chain. This clonotype came up many times. What this receptor recognizes is not known. The sample holds no much larger clone one base away, and base qualities are not on file. This specimen belongs to a study of T-cell reconstitution after alpha-beta-depleted transplantation in children listed by TCRdb under 2016. For context, the study as a whole: Using TCR repertoire profiling, the study quantitatively followed how T-cell immune reconstitution unfolded in children after TCRalphabeta/CD19-depleted allogeneic hematopoietic cell transplantation.

Libraries were constructed by PCR. The sample was run on an Illumina HiSeq 2500. TCR libraries were prepared with molecular barcoding, using unique molecular identifiers to normalize TCRbeta repertoire quantification. Using fastp at Q25 and MiXCR, TCRdb reprocessed the public reads and kept productive beta chains. Rows matching on CDR3 protein sequence are summarized as one entry with the most common DNA and genes. The sample contains over 550,000 distinct CDR3 sequences, over 9.5% of them found a single time. About 4% of the sample is in the top ten clones. This specimen was PBMCs from the stem cell graft donor, taken from the stem cell graft. The clonotype comes from a human donor who donated a stem cell graft to a child with acute myeloid leukemia.

The CDR3 protein sequence reads: CASSQTRFAYEQYF. The DNA reads as follows: TGCGCCAGCAGCCAGACCAGGTTCGCCTACGAGCAGTACTTC. The chain is made from TRBV4-3 and TRBJ2-7; a confident D gene designation cannot be given. The CDR3 numbers 14 residues from cysteine through phenylalanine. Only the CDR3 part of the read is kept: 42 bases, read in frame from the first base. The germline ends are 11 bases apart after V is trimmed by 3 bases and J by 2 bases. Per the germline V gene, LGHNA is the CDR1 and YSLEER is the CDR2.